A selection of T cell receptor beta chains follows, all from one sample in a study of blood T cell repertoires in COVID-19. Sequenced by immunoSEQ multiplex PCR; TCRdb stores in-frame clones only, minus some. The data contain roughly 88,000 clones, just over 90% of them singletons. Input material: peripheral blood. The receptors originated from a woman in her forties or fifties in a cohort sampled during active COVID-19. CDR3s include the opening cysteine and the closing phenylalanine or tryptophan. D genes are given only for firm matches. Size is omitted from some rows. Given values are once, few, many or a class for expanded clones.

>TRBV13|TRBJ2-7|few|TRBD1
CASSLAFSGGRYEQYF
TGTGCCAGCAGCTTAGCTTTCTCAGGGGGCAGGTACGAGCAGTACTTC
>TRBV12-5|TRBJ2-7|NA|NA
CASGSDRPTSYEQYF
TGTGCTAGTGGTTCGGACAGACCTACCTCCTACGAGCAGTACTTC
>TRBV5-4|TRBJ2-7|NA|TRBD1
CASSKSTGTGAREQYF
TGTGCCAGCAGCAAATCCACCGGGACAGGGGCCCGGGAGCAGTACTTC
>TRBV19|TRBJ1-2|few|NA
CASSDGPGYGYTF
TGTGCCAGTAGTGACGGGCCGGGGTATGGCTACACCTTC
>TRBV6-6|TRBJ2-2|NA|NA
CASSERQVNTGELFF
TGTGCCAGCTCCGAACGACAGGTGAACACCGGGGAGCTGTTTTTT
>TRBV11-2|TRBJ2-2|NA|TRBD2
CASSPRTSGNTGELFF
TGTGCCAGCAGCCCCCGCACTAGCGGGAACACCGGGGAGCTGTTTTTT
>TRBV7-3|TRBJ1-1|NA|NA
CASSLVGKDTEAFF
TGTGCCAGCAGCTTAGTGGGCAAGGACACTGAAGCTTTCTTT
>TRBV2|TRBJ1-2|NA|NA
CASSVNRETNYGYTF
TGTGCCAGCAGTGTGAACAGGGAAACTAACTATGGCTACACCTTC
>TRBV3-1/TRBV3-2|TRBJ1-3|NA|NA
CASSPQIRGTGNTIYF
TGTGCCAGCAGCCCGCAAATCAGGGGAACGGGAAACACCATATATTTT
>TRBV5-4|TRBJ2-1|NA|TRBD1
CASGGQSSYNEQFF
TGTGCCAGCGGGGGACAGAGCTCCTACAATGAGCAGTTCTTC
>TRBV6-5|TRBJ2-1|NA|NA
CASSPAEDEQFF
TGTGCCAGCAGTCCGGCTGAGGATGAGCAGTTCTTC
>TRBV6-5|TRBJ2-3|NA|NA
CASSYSWAVTDTQYF
TGTGCCAGCAGTTATTCTTGGGCTGTCACAGATACGCAGTATTTT
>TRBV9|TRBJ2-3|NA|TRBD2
CASSVQASGSTDTQYF
TGTGCCAGCAGCGTGCAGGCTAGCGGTAGCACAGATACGCAGTATTTT
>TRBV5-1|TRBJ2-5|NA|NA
CASSLGRGTETQYF
TGCGCCAGCAGCTTGGGGCGGGGTACAGAGACCCAGTACTTC
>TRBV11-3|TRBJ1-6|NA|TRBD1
CASNSADRERSPLHF
TGTGCCAGCAACTCGGCGGACAGGGAAAGATCACCCCTCCACTTT
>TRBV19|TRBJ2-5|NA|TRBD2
CATTGQRGGQETQYF
TGTGCCACTACTGGACAGCGGGGGGGCCAAGAGACCCAGTACTTC
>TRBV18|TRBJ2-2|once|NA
CASSPNKNTGELFF
TGTGCCAGCTCACCAAACAAGAACACCGGGGAGCTGTTTTTT
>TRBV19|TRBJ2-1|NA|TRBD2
CASSQSDLAGGLKLHEQFF
TGTGCCAGTAGTCAATCCGATTTGGCGGGGGGGCTAAAGTTGCATGAGCAGTTCTTC
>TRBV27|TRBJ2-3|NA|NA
CASSPGIAKSTDTQYF
TGTGCCAGCAGTCCTGGGATAGCGAAAAGCACAGATACGCAGTATTTT
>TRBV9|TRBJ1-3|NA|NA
CASSVGQAGNTIYF
TGTGCCAGCAGCGTAGGCCAGGCAGGAAACACCATATATTTT
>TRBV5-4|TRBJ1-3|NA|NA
CASSPKDFQGENTIYF
TGTGCCAGCAGCCCGAAGGACTTCCAAGGCGAAAACACCATATATTTT
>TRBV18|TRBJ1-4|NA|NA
CASSPGLEEKLFF
TGTGCCAGCTCACCAGGACTAGAAGAAAAACTGTTTTTT
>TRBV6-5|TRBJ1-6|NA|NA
CASSTPGNSPLHF
TGTGCCAGCAGTACCCCAGGGAATTCACCCCTCCACTTT
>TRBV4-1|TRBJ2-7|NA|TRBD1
CASSQYIPGTGDEQYF
TGCGCCAGCAGCCAATATATTCCCGGGACAGGGGACGAGCAGTACTTC
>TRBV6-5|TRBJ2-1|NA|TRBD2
CASSSLSGRVENEQFF
TGTGCCAGCAGTTCCCTTAGCGGGAGGGTTGAAAATGAGCAGTTCTTC
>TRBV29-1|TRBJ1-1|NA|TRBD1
CSVEDVGGPEAFF
TGCAGCGTTGAAGATGTAGGGGGCCCTGAAGCTTTCTTT
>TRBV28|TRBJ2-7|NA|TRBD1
CASSRPGQGSHEQYF
TGTGCCAGCAGCCGTCCGGGACAGGGTTCCCACGAGCAGTACTTC
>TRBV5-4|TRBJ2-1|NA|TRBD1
CASSAGTGIPYNEQFF
TGTGCCAGCAGCGCGGGGACAGGGATACCCTACAATGAGCAGTTCTTC
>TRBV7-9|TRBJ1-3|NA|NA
CASDDWPSGNTIYF
TGTGCCAGCGATGACTGGCCTTCTGGAAACACCATATATTTT
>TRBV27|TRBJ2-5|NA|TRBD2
CASRTSGRGDQETQYF
TGTGCCAGCAGAACTAGCGGGAGGGGTGATCAAGAGACCCAGTACTTC
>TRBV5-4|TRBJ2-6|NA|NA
CASSYIGGTGGSGANVLTF
TGTGCCAGCAGCTATATTGGGGGGACTGGAGGCTCTGGGGCCAACGTCCTGACTTTC
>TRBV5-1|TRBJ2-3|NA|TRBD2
CASSLFSLAGGSGTDTQYF
TGCGCCAGCAGCTTGTTTTCCCTAGCGGGGGGGTCTGGCACAGATACGCAGTATTTT
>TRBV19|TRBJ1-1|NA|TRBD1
CASSIDLGPGGAGAFF
TGTGCCAGTAGTATCGACCTAGGGCCAGGGGGCGCGGGAGCTTTCTTT
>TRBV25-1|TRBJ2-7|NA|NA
CASSGNAYEQYF
TGTGCCAGCAGCGGGAACGCCTACGAGCAGTACTTC
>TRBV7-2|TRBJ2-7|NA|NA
CASSLLGSPYEQYF
TGTGCCAGCAGCTTACTAGGTTCCCCTTACGAGCAGTACTTC
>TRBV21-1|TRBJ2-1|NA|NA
CASSKESGSSSYNEQFF
TGTGCCAGCAGCAAAGAGTCGGGATCTAGCTCCTACAATGAGCAGTTCTTC
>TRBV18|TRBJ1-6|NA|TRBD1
CASSAQGGRNSPLHF
TGTGCCAGCTCAGCTCAGGGGGGAAGGAATTCACCCCTCCACTTT